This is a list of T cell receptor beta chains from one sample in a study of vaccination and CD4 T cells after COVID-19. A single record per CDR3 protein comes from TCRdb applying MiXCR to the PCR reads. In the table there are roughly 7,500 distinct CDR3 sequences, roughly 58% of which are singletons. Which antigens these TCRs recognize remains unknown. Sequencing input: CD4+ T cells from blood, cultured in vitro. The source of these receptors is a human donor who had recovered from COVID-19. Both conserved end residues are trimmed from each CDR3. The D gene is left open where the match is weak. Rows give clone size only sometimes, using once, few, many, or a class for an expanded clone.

ASSHGGRGPETQY	TRBV23-1	NA	NA	TRBJ2-5
ASSLRTETQY	TRBV6-2/TRBV6-3	NA	NA	TRBJ2-5
ASSTFDGQETQY	TRBV19	NA	NA	TRBJ2-5
AIFGSEAGVVTGELF	TRBV10-3	TRBD2	NA	TRBJ2-2
ASSGQGLGLYNEQF	TRBV7-9	NA	few	TRBJ2-1
ASSGRVLSQY	TRBV2	NA	NA	TRBJ2-5
ASSYYGQTLGGYT	TRBV6-2/TRBV6-3	NA	NA	TRBJ1-2
AISRQGGTEAF	TRBV10-3	TRBD1	NA	TRBJ1-1
ASRTGANNSPLH	TRBV6-2/TRBV6-3	TRBD1	few	TRBJ1-6
ASSSTPGLVPAPRSYEQY	TRBV5-1	TRBD2	NA	TRBJ2-7
ASSPRTSSGNTIY	TRBV7-8	NA	NA	TRBJ1-3
ASSLVAGGGTDTQY	TRBV7-2	TRBD2	NA	TRBJ2-3
ASSFGTSYNEQF	TRBV7-9	TRBD2	NA	TRBJ2-1
ASRRQLTGLSYEQY	TRBV27	TRBD1	medium-sized	TRBJ2-7
ASSFQMGSSNQPQH	TRBV11-2	NA	NA	TRBJ1-5
ASSPGPAGSYEQY	TRBV12-3/TRBV12-4	NA	NA	TRBJ2-7
ASSYSAGKGNTEAF	TRBV6-5	NA	NA	TRBJ1-1
ASSYLPPRREQY	TRBV6-5	NA	NA	TRBJ2-7
ASSLDLGRAYEQY	TRBV5-5	NA	NA	TRBJ2-7
ASSLQSSYNEQF	TRBV6-4	NA	medium-sized	TRBJ2-1
ASSLGPTGAQYEQY	TRBV5-1	TRBD1	NA	TRBJ2-7
ASSIPGRGNQPQH	TRBV19	NA	NA	TRBJ1-5
ASSLRGKRGDEQY	TRBV12-3/TRBV12-4	NA	NA	TRBJ2-7
SARAGGGGAKASHEQY	TRBV20-1	TRBD2	NA	TRBJ2-7
ASSLRAYSNQPQH	TRBV7-2	NA	few	TRBJ1-5
ASSLYALAGNEQF	TRBV27	NA	NA	TRBJ2-1
SILFLTGVNSPLH	TRBV20-1	NA	NA	TRBJ1-6
ASNRIGGTEAF	TRBV6-1	NA	NA	TRBJ1-1
ASSLGRRGKQDQPQH	TRBV7-8	NA	NA	TRBJ1-5
ASSISRGAGELF	TRBV19	TRBD2	NA	TRBJ2-2
AWSVGLAGNEQY	TRBV30	TRBD2	NA	TRBJ2-7
ATSGGQGAYEQY	TRBV15	TRBD1	NA	TRBJ2-7
ASSYGQGRAF	TRBV6-5	TRBD1	NA	TRBJ1-1
ASSPTPDRVGETQY	TRBV5-1	TRBD1	few	TRBJ2-5
ASSPGLAGGLDNEQF	TRBV5-1	TRBD2	NA	TRBJ2-1
SVQSGTTNTEAF	TRBV29-1	NA	NA	TRBJ1-1
ASSETTAYNSPLH	TRBV6-1	NA	NA	TRBJ1-6
ASSLAASGGRTDTQY	TRBV7-9	TRBD2	NA	TRBJ2-3
SARPRIGRENTEAF	TRBV20-1	NA	NA	TRBJ1-1
ASSFTGLSDTEAF	TRBV7-2	NA	NA	TRBJ1-1
ATSDRWGSRYNEQF	TRBV24-1	NA	NA	TRBJ2-1
ASRTRLTGAGNTIY	TRBV12-3/TRBV12-4	TRBD1	NA	TRBJ1-3
ASSYMGGRGIRKVYEQF	TRBV6-5	NA	NA	TRBJ2-1
ASTRGISGYT	TRBV6-1	NA	NA	TRBJ1-2
ASSQDPGPYEQY	TRBV3-1	NA	NA	TRBJ2-7
ASSLAARGLTYEQY	TRBV7-2	NA	NA	TRBJ2-7
ASSFAPSLAGKYNEQF	TRBV7-2	TRBD2	few	TRBJ2-1
ATSHGPNEQI	TRBV24-1	NA	NA	TRBJ2-1
ASSFDRMPNYGYT	TRBV7-2	NA	NA	TRBJ1-2
ASSRTGTSEQY	TRBV7-7	TRBD2	few	TRBJ2-7
ASSVGQGIGLF	TRBV11-2	TRBD1	NA	TRBJ1-4
ATSAMTRSGGGNEQF	TRBV24-1	TRBD2	once	TRBJ2-1
ASSYSIWGGQPQH	TRBV6-5	NA	NA	TRBJ1-5
ASSFSLRLNTGELF	TRBV27	NA	once	TRBJ2-2
ASSSLGQGAETQY	TRBV11-3	TRBD1	NA	TRBJ2-5
ASSLVGTGIAEAF	TRBV7-8	TRBD1	few	TRBJ1-1
ASSFPGQETQY	TRBV5-4	NA	NA	TRBJ2-5
SASPRVNQPQH	TRBV20-1	NA	NA	TRBJ1-5
ASSFLSFGTSGGSETQY	TRBV11-3	TRBD2	NA	TRBJ2-5
ASTGSGTVNEPQH	TRBV6-1	NA	NA	TRBJ1-5